This TCR beta chain originates from a study of cytomegalovirus exposure and HLA in healthy donors. This CDR3 region has 13 residues. V was shortened by 3 bases and J by 1 base, with 7 bases between the two germline ends. Germline CDR1 and CDR2: GTSNPN and SVGIG (reference sequence). A roughly 120-subject validation cohort, separate from the approximately 670-subject first cohort, supplied the donors. Sequenced by immunoSEQ multiplex PCR; TCRdb stores in-frame clones only, minus some. The sample carries more than 140,000 clones, approximately 91% recorded once. The sample was PBMCs. This TCR was sampled from a woman in her late teens or twenties in good health and CMV-seropositive. The chain links TRBV30 to TRBJ2-1, with TRBD1 as a possible D gene (6 bases). CDR3 region: CAWRQGSYNEQFF. In DNA, the CDR3 is TGTGCCTGGAGACAGGGTTCCTACAATGAGCAGTTCTTC.